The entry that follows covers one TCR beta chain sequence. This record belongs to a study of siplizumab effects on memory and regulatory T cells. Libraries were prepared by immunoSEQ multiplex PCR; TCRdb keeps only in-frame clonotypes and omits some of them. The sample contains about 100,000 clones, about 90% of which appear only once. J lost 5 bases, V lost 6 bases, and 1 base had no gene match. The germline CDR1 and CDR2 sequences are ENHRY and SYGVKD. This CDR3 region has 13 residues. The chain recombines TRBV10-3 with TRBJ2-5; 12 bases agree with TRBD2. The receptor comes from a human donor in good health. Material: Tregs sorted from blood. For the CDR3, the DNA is TGTGCCATCAGCCTAGCGGGAGGGGAGACCCAGTACTTC. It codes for CAISLAGGETQYF.